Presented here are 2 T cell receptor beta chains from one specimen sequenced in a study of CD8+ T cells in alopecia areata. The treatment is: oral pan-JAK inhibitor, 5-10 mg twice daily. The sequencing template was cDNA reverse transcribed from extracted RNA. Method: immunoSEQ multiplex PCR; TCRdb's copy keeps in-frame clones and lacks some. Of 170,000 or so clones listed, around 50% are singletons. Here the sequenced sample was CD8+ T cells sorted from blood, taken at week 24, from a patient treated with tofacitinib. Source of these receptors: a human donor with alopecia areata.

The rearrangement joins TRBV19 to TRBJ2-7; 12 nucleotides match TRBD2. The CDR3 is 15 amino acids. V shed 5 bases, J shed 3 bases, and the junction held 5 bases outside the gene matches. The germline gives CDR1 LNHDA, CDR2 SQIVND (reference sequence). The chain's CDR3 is CASSAETSGGYEQYF. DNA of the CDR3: TGTGCCAGTAGTGCCGAGACTAGCGGGGGCTACGAGCAGTACTTC.

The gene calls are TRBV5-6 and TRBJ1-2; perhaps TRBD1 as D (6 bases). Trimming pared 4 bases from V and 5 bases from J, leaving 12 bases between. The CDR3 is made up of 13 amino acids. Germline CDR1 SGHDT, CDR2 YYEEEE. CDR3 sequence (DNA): TGTGCCAGCAGCCCCGGGACAAATTATGGCTACACCTTC. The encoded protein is CASSPGTNYGYTF.